One and the same sample provided the 22 T cell receptor beta chains below, sequenced in a study of T cell changes during pregnancy in multiple sclerosis. The data were produced by immunoSEQ multiplex PCR, yet TCRdb's version contains in-frame clones alone and is incomplete. The table shows about 23,000 clones, with approximately 90% occurring only once. The sequences come from CD8+ T cells from peripheral blood mononuclear cells, collected in the first trimester of pregnancy. These receptors were obtained from a female donor with multiple sclerosis, enrolled in a pregnancy study.

The chain employs TRBV4-2 and TRBJ2-7; possible D gene TRBD1, 7 bases. There are 16 residues in the CDR3. Germline V gene sequence: CDR1 LGHNA, CDR2 YNFKEQ. With 0 bases removed from V and 0 bases from J, the gap between germline ends came to 12 bases. DNA of the CDR3: TGTGCCAGCAGCCAAGAGGAGGGACAGCCCTCCTACGAGCAGTACTTC. Its protein product is CASSQEEGQPSYEQYF.

This clone showed up just once. The chain has TRBV27 and TRBJ2-7; D gene uncertain. The CDR3 covers 11 residues. V lost 5 bases to trimming and J lost 3 bases, with 5 bases between them. Germline lookup yields CDR1 MNHEY and CDR2 SMNVEV (reference sequence). CDR3 protein: CASSRGYEQYF. CDR3 nucleotide sequence: TGTGCCAGCAGTCGAGGCTACGAGCAGTACTTC.

V is TRBV19 and J is TRBJ2-7; TRBD1 aligns across 10 bases. J was trimmed by 3 bases and V by 6 bases; bases with no gene match: 11. Per the germline V gene, CDR1 is LNHDA and CDR2 is SQIVND (reference sequence). The CDR3 length is 16 residues. CDR3: CASRLGWDRGIYEQYF. The CDR3 nucleotides read TGTGCCAGTAGGCTAGGCTGGGACAGGGGTATCTACGAGCAGTACTTC. The full variable domain, rest sourced from reference TRBV19 and TRBJ2-7, is DGGITQSPKYLFRKEGQNVTLSCEQNLNHDAMYWYRQDPGQGLRLIYYSQIVNDFQKGDIAEGYSVSREKKESFPLTVTSAQKNPTAFYLCASRLGWDRGIYEQYFGPGTRLTVT.

V is TRBV15 and J is TRBJ1-1; no firm D call. Germline CDR1 and CDR2: LNHNV and YYDKDF (reference sequence). V gave up 5 bases and J gave up 7 bases, with 14 bases separating them. The CDR3 has 13 amino acids. The CDR3: CATSRSAAGEAFF. The CDR3 nucleotides are TGTGCCACCAGCCGGTCAGCGGCCGGTGAAGCTTTCTTT.

The gene calls are TRBV4-3 and TRBJ1-1; 8 nucleotides align to TRBD1. This CDR3 contains 15 residues. Germline V lookup: CDR1 LGHNA, CDR2 YSLEER. The J segment lost 7 bases and the V segment lost 0 bases, leaving 7 bases of the junction unmatched. CDR3 in DNA: TGCGCCAGCAGCCAAGAAGTAGGACAGGGCGTTGAAGCTTTCTTT. This translates into CASSQEVGQGVEAFF.

The rearrangement uses TRBV4-2 and TRBJ2-2; TRBD2 matches 8 bases. The CDR3 loop spans 16 amino acids. The V gene's germline CDR1 is LGHNA and CDR2 YNFKEQ. J was trimmed by 6 bases and V by 2 bases; bases with no gene match: 8. CDR3 sequence: CASSQKPGGESGELFF. The CDR3 DNA is TGTGCCAGCAGCCAAAAACCGGGAGGGGAGTCCGGGGAGCTGTTTTTT.

The chain employs TRBV15 and TRBJ1-4; perhaps TRBD1 as D (5 bases). V lost 1 base and J lost 8, with 17 bases in between. The CDR3 length is 16 residues. CDR1 LNHNV and CDR2 YYDKDF come from the germline V gene (reference sequence). The DNA of the CDR3 is TGTGCCACCAGCAGAGGACAGCGAGCCGAAATAGAAAAACTGTTTTTT. Residues: CATSRGQRAEIEKLFF. Full variable domain (rest looked up from reference TRBV15 and TRBJ1-4): DAMVIQNPRYQVTQFGKPVTLSCSQTLNHNVMYWYQQKSSQAPKLLFHYYDKDFNNEADTPDNFQSRRPNTSFCFLDIRSPGLGDTAMYLCATSRGQRAEIEKLFFGSGTQLSVL.

This chain links TRBV9 with TRBJ2-1, with TRBD2 identical over 13 bases. Germline CDR1 SGDLS, CDR2 YYNGEE. V was pared by 3 bases and J by 9 bases, with 3 bases of the junction left unmatched. The CDR3 totals 14 residues. The CDR3 region is CASSAGLAGVEQFF. As DNA, the CDR3 is TGTGCCAGCAGCGCCGGACTAGCGGGAGTTGAGCAGTTCTTC.

This clone was seen once. The chain uses TRBV11-2 and TRBJ2-1, with 9 nucleotides matching TRBD2. The CDR3 loop spans 16 amino acids. Unmatched junction bases numbered 4, after V lost 4 bases and J lost 0 bases. CDR1 and CDR2 (germline): SGHAT, FQNNGV. CDR3 coding DNA: TGTGCCAGCAGCTCCCTAGCGGGAAGCTCCTACAATGAGCAGTTCTTC. Its translation is CASSSLAGSSYNEQFF.

This clone is categorized as medium-sized. The chain's CDR3 is CASSLGQLNTEAFF. CDR3 bases: TGTGCCAGCAGCTTAGGACAGCTGAACACTGAAGCTTTCTTT. The chain couples TRBV7-9 to TRBJ1-1; possible D gene TRBD1, 5 bases. With 1 base removed from V and 0 bases from J, the gap between germline ends came to 6 bases. Germline assignment: CDR1 SEHNR and CDR2 FQNEAQ (reference sequence). This CDR3 comprises 14 residues.

This clone showed up just once. The chain is built from TRBV7-9 and TRBJ2-7; tentative D call: TRBD1 (6 bases). With 2 bases removed from V and 5 bases from J, the gap between germline ends came to 7 bases. CDR1 is SEHNR and CDR2 is FQNEAQ in the germline V gene (reference sequence). This CDR3 region has 12 residues. DNA of the CDR3: TGTGCCAGCAGCTTAACAGGGAACGAGCAGTACTTC. Translation: CASSLTGNEQYF. Supplemented by reference TRBV7-9 and TRBJ2-7, the full variable domain reads DTGVSQNPRHKITKRGQNVTFRCDPISEHNRLYWYRQTLGQGPEFLTYFQNEAQLEKSRLLSDRFSAERPKGSFSTLEIQRTEQGDSAMYLCASSLTGNEQYFGPGTRLTVT.

CDR3 protein: CASSGLAGGNEQFF. The DNA of the CDR3 is TGTGCCAGCAGTGGACTAGCGGGAGGCAATGAGCAGTTCTTC. J is TRBJ2-1 and V is TRBV6-4, with 13 bases identical to TRBD2. Germline CDR1 reads MRHNA; CDR2 reads SNTAGT. J lost 6 bases, V lost 4 bases, and 0 bases had no gene match. The CDR3 extends over 14 amino acids.

The chain joins TRBV6-1 to TRBJ1-5, with D possibly matching TRBD1 (5 bases). Trimming cost V 6 bases and J 3 bases, with 15 bases left between them. The CDR3 spans 15 residues. CDR1 is MNHNS, CDR2 SASEGT, per germline. CDR3 DNA: TGTGCCAGCAGAATATACGACAGCTACAATCAGCCCCAGCATTTT. It is translated as CASRIYDSYNQPQHF.

The chain uses TRBV19 and TRBJ2-6; 9 nucleotides match TRBD1. V lost 8 bases to trimming and J lost 4 bases; unmatched junction nucleotides: 3. The CDR3 consists of 14 residues. Germline assignment: CDR1 LNHDA and CDR2 SQIVND (reference sequence). As DNA, the CDR3 is TGTGCCAGTGGACAGGGGACCGGGGCCAACGTCCTGACTTTC. It encodes CASGQGTGANVLTF.

This chain joins TRBV29-1 and TRBJ2-1; tentative D call: TRBD2 (5 bases). V was cut by 5 bases and J by 0 bases, with 14 bases left in between. CDR3 length equals 15 residues. Per germline, CDR1 SQVTM and CDR2 ANQGSEA. The CDR3: CSVPTGLGSYNEQFF. In DNA, the CDR3 is TGCAGCGTTCCGACCGGACTCGGCTCCTACAATGAGCAGTTCTTC.

CDR3 amino acids: CASSIMGQGANQPQHF. The CDR3 region has the DNA TGTGCCAGTAGTATAATGGGGCAGGGTGCTAATCAGCCCCAGCATTTT. This chain uses TRBV19 with TRBJ1-5; perhaps TRBD1 as D (5 bases). Germline CDR1 reads LNHDA; CDR2 reads SQIVND (reference sequence). The V and J ends lost 2 bases and 4 bases respectively, with 15 bases between them. The CDR3 runs to 16 residues.

This clone was found once. The rearrangement joins TRBV19 to TRBJ1-1; D perhaps matches TRBD1 (6 bases). The germline V gene encodes CDR1 LNHDA and CDR2 SQIVND (reference sequence). This CDR3 region has 16 residues. CDR3 protein: CASPYRDTEVGTEAFF. CDR3 bases: TGTGCTAGCCCCTACAGGGACACGGAGGTGGGCACTGAAGCTTTCTTT.

The chain joins TRBV10-3 to TRBJ2-3; D gene unclear. Germline values: CDR1 ENHRY, CDR2 SYGVKD. The CDR3 covers 13 residues. Trimming took 2 bases from V and 2 from J, leaving 5 bases between them. For the CDR3, the DNA is TGTGCCATCAGTGAGGGGCTCACAGATACGCAGTATTTT. Amino acid sequence: CAISEGLTDTQYF.

This sequence joins TRBV7-9 and TRBJ2-2; tentative D call: TRBD2 (5 bases). The CDR3 consists of 14 residues. Trimming shortened V by 4 bases and J by 9 bases, and 15 bases separated the two germline ends. Germline CDR1 and CDR2: SEHNR and FQNEAQ (reference sequence). This chain's CDR3 is CASSSLRGHRELFF. The CDR3 DNA follows: TGTGCCAGCAGCTCTCTCCGGGGTCACCGGGAGCTGTTTTTT.

In the case of this clone: One junction end disagrees with the germline gene, perhaps due to a read error. The gene calls are TRBV7-7 and TRBJ2-1; 11 nucleotides align to TRBD2. The germline CDR1 and CDR2 sequences are SSHAT and FNYEAQ (reference sequence). There are 19 residues in the CDR3. DNA of the CDR3: TGTGCTAGCAGCGTGGGACTAGCGGATTTACCGAGCTCCTACAATGAGCAGTTCTTC. It is translated as CASSVGLADLPSSYNEQFF.

This chain joins TRBV9 and TRBJ2-7; TRBD1 agrees at 9 bases. The germline V gene has CDR1 SGDLS and CDR2 YYNGEE. V shed 0 bases and J 6 bases; nucleotides not matched to a gene: 4. This CDR3 region has 14 residues. Here the CDR3 DNA reads TGTGCCAGCAGCGTAGCACAGGGGGCGACCGAGCAGTACTTC. Translated, it gives CASSVAQGATEQYF. The complete variable domain, with remaining parts taken from reference TRBV9 and TRBJ2-7, reads DSGVTQTPKHLITATGQRVTLRCSPRSGDLSVYWYQQSLDQGLQFLIQYYNGEERAKGNILERFSAQQFPDLHSELNLSSLELGDSALYFCASSVAQGATEQYFGPGTRLTVT.

This chain links TRBV9 with TRBJ2-7, with 8 bases that match TRBD1. With 3 bases clipped from V and 1 base from J, the junction kept 3 bases outside the gene matches. This CDR3 comprises 14 residues. Germline V gives CDR1 SGDLS, CDR2 YYNGEE. Here the CDR3 reads CASSARDRSYEQYF. CDR3 nucleotide sequence: TGTGCCAGCAGCGCACGGGACAGGTCCTACGAGCAGTACTTC. The whole variable domain, filled in from reference TRBV9 and TRBJ2-7, reads DSGVTQTPKHLITATGQRVTLRCSPRSGDLSVYWYQQSLDQGLQFLIQYYNGEERAKGNILERFSAQQFPDLHSELNLSSLELGDSALYFCASSARDRSYEQYFGPGTRLTVT.